This TCR beta chain emerged from a study of response to subunit inactivated influenza vaccine. The germline CDR1 and CDR2 sequences are SQVTM and ANQGSEA. V dropped 0 bases and J dropped 3 bases, with 9 bases sitting between them. The CDR3 has 13 amino acids. A remark on this clonotype: No antigen is known for it.

TCRdb re-analysed the RT-PCR reads in MiXCR, keeping a single row per CDR3 protein. This table holds 550,000 to 800,000 distinct CDR3 sequences, 15% to 17% found once. Notes on the study in general: The authors suggested that few new T cells are recruited per seasonal influenza vaccination.

The gene calls are TRBV29-1 and TRBJ2-7; perhaps TRBD1 as D (5 bases). Sample: PBMCs from blood, taken roughly 12 days after vaccination. The sequence came from a man aged 50 to 60 who received an inactivated influenza vaccine. The DNA of the CDR3 is TGCAGCGTTGAAGATCAGGGTGTCTACGAGCAGTACTTC. It specifies CSVEDQGVYEQYF.